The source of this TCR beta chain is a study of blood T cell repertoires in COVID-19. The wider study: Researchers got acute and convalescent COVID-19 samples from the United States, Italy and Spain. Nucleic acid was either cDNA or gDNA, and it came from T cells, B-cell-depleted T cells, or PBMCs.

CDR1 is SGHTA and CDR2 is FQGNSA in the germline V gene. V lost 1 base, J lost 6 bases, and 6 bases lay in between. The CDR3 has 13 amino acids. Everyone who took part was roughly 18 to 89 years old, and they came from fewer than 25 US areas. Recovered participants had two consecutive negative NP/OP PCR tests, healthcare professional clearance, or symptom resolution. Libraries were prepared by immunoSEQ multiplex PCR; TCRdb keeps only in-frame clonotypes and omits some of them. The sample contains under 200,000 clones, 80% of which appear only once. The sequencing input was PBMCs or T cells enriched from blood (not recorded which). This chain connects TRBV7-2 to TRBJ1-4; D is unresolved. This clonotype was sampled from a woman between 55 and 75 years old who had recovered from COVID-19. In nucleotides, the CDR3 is TGTGCCAGCAGCTTAGGGCCTGATGAAAAACTGTTTTTT. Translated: CASSLGPDEKLFF.